The 6 T cell receptor beta chains below come from one sample, sequenced in a study. TCRdb reanalysed the 5' RACE reads using MiXCR and keeps one entry per CDR3 protein. The sample includes tens of thousands of distinct CDR3 sequences, 25% to 35% of them seen just once. The source material was naive CD4+ T cells sorted from blood. The subset denotes: naive CD4+ T cells, CD4+CD45RA+CD25-. These receptor sequences come from a female donor with breast cancer.

This chain connects TRBV20-1 to TRBJ2-3; 9 nucleotides line up with TRBD2. Germline trimming cut 6 bases from V and 1 base from J; bases unmatched to any gene: 5. CDR1 and CDR2 (germline): DFQATT, SNEGSKA (reference sequence). CDR3 size: 14 residues. CDR3: CSATKREGTDTQYF. The DNA of the CDR3 is TGCAGTGCCACGAAGCGGGAGGGCACAGATACGCAGTATTTT.

Regarding this clonotype: The final CDR3 position lacks the conserved phenylalanine or tryptophan, pointing to a likely read error. The rearrangement joins TRBV7-7 to TRBJ1-1; D may be TRBD1 (5 bases). The CDR3 spans 18 residues. CDR1 and CDR2 (germline): SSHAT, FNYEAQ (reference sequence). The DNA of the CDR3 is TGTGCTAGCAGCTTCGTGCTATCGGGGGGTAGGGTGGACACTGAAGCTTTCCTT. Its protein is CASSFVLSGGRVDTEAFL.

This clonotype was detected only a few times. This chain joins TRBV5-1 and TRBJ2-5; a weak D match, TRBD2 (6 bases). This CDR3 is 13 amino acids long. The germline CDR1 and CDR2 sequences are SGHRS and YFSETQ. The ends were cut back, 7 bases at V and 7 bases at J, with 17 bases in the middle. CDR3 in DNA: TGCGCCAGCGGAAGGGGTCAGGAGGGGACCCAGTACTTC. Its translation is CASGRGQEGTQYF.

This clonotype qualifies as medium-sized. V is TRBV7-6 and J is TRBJ2-5, with 15 bases fitting TRBD2. Germline V gene data show CDR1 as SGHVS and CDR2 as FNYEAQ. The CDR3 runs to 17 residues. V lost 4 bases and J lost 5; bases outside the gene matches: 8. CDR3 residues: CASSSGLAGGPWETQYF. DNA of the CDR3: TGTGCCAGCAGCTCCGGACTAGCGGGAGGGCCGTGGGAGACCCAGTACTTC.

This clonotype was observed many times. The V gene is TRBV20-1, the J gene TRBJ1-2, with D hard to call. The germline V gene encodes CDR1 DFQATT and CDR2 SNEGSKA (reference sequence). This CDR3 has 12 residues. V lost 5 bases and J lost 3, with 10 bases in between. CDR3 residues: CSAQRRDYGYTF. CDR3 coding DNA: TGCAGTGCTCAACGCCGGGACTATGGCTACACCTTC.

This chain uses TRBV2 with TRBJ1-1; D not resolved. Per the germline V gene, CDR1 is SNHLY and CDR2 is FYNNEI. The CDR3 sequence is 15 residues long. The V and J ends lost 6 bases and 5 bases respectively, with 19 bases between them. CDR3: CASREKMGERTEAFF. The CDR3 DNA reads as TGTGCCAGCAGGGAGAAGATGGGCGAGAGGACTGAAGCTTTCTTT.